This T cell receptor (beta chain) appears in the sequencing data of a study of shared clonotypes between healthy human individuals. Germline V gene sequence: CDR1 SGHNT, CDR2 YYREEE (reference sequence). CDR3 size: 15 residues. The V end was cut by 2 bases, the J end by 2 bases, with 14 bases between. About this clone: Its matching antigen is unknown.

The study, taken as a whole, reports: Naive subsets typically showed greater estimated richness than memory subsets. Clonotypes that were shared across a handful of donors made up around 5% of naive CD4 clonotypes. It was only blood that was sampled, and tissue repertoires likely differ.

Genomic DNA belonging to each subset was distributed in equal measure over several immunoSEQ plates. Assay: immunoSEQ multiplex PCR; the TCRdb copy retains only in-frame clones and omits some. This table holds some 1,900,000 clones, about 95% found once. As defined, naive CD8 cells were CD45RO-negative and positively selected for CCR7, with terminally differentiated effector memory CD45RA+ cells excluded. This clonotype was obtained from a man aged 18 to 30 in good health. V is TRBV5-4 and J is TRBJ2-7; no reliable D call. The sample taken for sequencing was naive CD8+ T cells sorted from blood. The DNA of the CDR3 is TGTGCCAGCAGCTTATTTGGGCAGCTAGCCTACGAGCAGTACTTC. This codes for CASSLFGQLAYEQYF.